This entry describes one T cell receptor beta chain. Germline lookup yields CDR1 SNHLY and CDR2 FYNNEI. Trimming cost V 7 bases and J 2 bases, with 8 bases left between them. This CDR3 has 12 residues. This entry is derived from a study of memory CD4+ T cells and cytomegalovirus serostatus. The sort gate was single viable CD3+CD4+CD8-CD45RO+ cells for memory CD4+ T cells. After thawing, CD4+ T cells were positively selected. Clones were read by immunoSEQ multiplex PCR, and TCRdb kept only the in-frame ones, dropping some. This sample has about 50,000 clones; 70% to 85% occur once, and the top ten carry 0.5% to 0.6%.

This chain links TRBV2 with TRBJ1-2; a possible D gene is TRBD1 (5 bases). The source of this sequence is an adult in good health and CMV-seronegative. The sequenced sample consisted of memory CD4+ T cells from blood. As DNA, the CDR3 is TGTGCCAGCAAGGGACTGAACTATGGCTACACCTTC. Amino acid sequence: CASKGLNYGYTF.